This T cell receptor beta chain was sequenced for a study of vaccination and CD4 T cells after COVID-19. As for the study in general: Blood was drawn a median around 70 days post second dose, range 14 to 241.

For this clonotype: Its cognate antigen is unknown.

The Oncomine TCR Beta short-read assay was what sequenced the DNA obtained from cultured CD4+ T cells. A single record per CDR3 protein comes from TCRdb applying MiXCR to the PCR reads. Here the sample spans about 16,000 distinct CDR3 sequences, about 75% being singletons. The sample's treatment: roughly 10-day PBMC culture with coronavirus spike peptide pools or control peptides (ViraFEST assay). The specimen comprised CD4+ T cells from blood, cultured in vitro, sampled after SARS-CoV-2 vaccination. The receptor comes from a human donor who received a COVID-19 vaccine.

CDR3 residues: CASSYSRQRSTGNTIYF. In nucleotides, the CDR3 is TGTGCCAGCAGTTACTCCCGACAGAGGTCGACGGGAAACACCATATATTTT. The gene calls are TRBV6-5 and TRBJ1-3; possibly TRBD1 for D (5 bases). Looked up from germline, CDR1 is MNHEY and CDR2 is SVGAGI. The ends were cut back, 0 bases at V and 4 bases at J, with 16 bases in the middle. The CDR3 contains 17 residues.